This T cell receptor beta chain came from a study of post-analysis software for immune sequencing data. At the level of the study: Included courses were relapsing-remitting and secondary progressive multiple sclerosis; progressive-relapsing multiple sclerosis was also included.

Study outcomes and limitations: Normalized Chao1 diversity was significantly reduced in patients versus controls. Five or six TRBV segments (TRBV5-6, TRBV5-1 and TRBV20-1 among them) occurred more frequently in patients than in controls. By F measure, samples from a shared preparation batch strongly co-clustered.

Notes on this clonotype: Its specificity is unknown.

The authors incorporated unique molecular identifiers into the TCR beta cDNA libraries. The authors obtained 500,000 or so cDNA molecules from around 1 to 9.1 million T cells. TCRdb analysed the PCR reads with MiXCR anew, one entry per CDR3 protein. The repertoire holds hundreds of thousands of distinct CDR3 sequences, with around 44% as singletons. CDR3 length: 15 amino acids. The source material was blood. The origin of this receptor is a girl between 10 and 17 years old with multiple sclerosis. V is TRBV12-3 or TRBV12-4 and J is TRBJ2-5; 8 nucleotides match TRBD1. The better agreement between TRBJ2-7 and the DNA end casts doubt on the J call. CDR3 in amino acids: CASSYGQGGPYEQYF. As DNA, the CDR3 is TGTGCCAGCAGCTACGGACAGGGCGGGCCCTACGAGCAGTACTTC.